The clone carrying this T cell receptor beta chain was picked up a small number of times. The protocol was immunoSEQ multiplex PCR, while the TCRdb copy is restricted to in-frame clones and leaves out a portion. The repertoire has about a million clones, roughly 70% of them found once; the top ten carry nearly 1.5%. This entry belongs to a study of shared clonotypes between healthy human individuals. Study details: Ranging from 18 to 49 in age, donors were two women and three men.

Trimming took 4 bases from V and 5 from J; bases not matched to a gene: 13. This CDR3 region has 16 residues. Per germline, CDR1 LNHDA and CDR2 SQIVND (reference sequence). What was sequenced was memory CD4+ T cells sorted from blood. Indicated subset: CD45RA-negative fraction. The chain has TRBV19 and TRBJ2-5, with TRBD1 matching over 7 bases. This TCR was sampled from a man younger than 35 in good health. The CDR3, as DNA: TGTGCCAGTAGTAGCCAACCCGGGACAGCAATGGAGACCCAGTACTTC. This codes for CASSSQPGTAMETQYF.